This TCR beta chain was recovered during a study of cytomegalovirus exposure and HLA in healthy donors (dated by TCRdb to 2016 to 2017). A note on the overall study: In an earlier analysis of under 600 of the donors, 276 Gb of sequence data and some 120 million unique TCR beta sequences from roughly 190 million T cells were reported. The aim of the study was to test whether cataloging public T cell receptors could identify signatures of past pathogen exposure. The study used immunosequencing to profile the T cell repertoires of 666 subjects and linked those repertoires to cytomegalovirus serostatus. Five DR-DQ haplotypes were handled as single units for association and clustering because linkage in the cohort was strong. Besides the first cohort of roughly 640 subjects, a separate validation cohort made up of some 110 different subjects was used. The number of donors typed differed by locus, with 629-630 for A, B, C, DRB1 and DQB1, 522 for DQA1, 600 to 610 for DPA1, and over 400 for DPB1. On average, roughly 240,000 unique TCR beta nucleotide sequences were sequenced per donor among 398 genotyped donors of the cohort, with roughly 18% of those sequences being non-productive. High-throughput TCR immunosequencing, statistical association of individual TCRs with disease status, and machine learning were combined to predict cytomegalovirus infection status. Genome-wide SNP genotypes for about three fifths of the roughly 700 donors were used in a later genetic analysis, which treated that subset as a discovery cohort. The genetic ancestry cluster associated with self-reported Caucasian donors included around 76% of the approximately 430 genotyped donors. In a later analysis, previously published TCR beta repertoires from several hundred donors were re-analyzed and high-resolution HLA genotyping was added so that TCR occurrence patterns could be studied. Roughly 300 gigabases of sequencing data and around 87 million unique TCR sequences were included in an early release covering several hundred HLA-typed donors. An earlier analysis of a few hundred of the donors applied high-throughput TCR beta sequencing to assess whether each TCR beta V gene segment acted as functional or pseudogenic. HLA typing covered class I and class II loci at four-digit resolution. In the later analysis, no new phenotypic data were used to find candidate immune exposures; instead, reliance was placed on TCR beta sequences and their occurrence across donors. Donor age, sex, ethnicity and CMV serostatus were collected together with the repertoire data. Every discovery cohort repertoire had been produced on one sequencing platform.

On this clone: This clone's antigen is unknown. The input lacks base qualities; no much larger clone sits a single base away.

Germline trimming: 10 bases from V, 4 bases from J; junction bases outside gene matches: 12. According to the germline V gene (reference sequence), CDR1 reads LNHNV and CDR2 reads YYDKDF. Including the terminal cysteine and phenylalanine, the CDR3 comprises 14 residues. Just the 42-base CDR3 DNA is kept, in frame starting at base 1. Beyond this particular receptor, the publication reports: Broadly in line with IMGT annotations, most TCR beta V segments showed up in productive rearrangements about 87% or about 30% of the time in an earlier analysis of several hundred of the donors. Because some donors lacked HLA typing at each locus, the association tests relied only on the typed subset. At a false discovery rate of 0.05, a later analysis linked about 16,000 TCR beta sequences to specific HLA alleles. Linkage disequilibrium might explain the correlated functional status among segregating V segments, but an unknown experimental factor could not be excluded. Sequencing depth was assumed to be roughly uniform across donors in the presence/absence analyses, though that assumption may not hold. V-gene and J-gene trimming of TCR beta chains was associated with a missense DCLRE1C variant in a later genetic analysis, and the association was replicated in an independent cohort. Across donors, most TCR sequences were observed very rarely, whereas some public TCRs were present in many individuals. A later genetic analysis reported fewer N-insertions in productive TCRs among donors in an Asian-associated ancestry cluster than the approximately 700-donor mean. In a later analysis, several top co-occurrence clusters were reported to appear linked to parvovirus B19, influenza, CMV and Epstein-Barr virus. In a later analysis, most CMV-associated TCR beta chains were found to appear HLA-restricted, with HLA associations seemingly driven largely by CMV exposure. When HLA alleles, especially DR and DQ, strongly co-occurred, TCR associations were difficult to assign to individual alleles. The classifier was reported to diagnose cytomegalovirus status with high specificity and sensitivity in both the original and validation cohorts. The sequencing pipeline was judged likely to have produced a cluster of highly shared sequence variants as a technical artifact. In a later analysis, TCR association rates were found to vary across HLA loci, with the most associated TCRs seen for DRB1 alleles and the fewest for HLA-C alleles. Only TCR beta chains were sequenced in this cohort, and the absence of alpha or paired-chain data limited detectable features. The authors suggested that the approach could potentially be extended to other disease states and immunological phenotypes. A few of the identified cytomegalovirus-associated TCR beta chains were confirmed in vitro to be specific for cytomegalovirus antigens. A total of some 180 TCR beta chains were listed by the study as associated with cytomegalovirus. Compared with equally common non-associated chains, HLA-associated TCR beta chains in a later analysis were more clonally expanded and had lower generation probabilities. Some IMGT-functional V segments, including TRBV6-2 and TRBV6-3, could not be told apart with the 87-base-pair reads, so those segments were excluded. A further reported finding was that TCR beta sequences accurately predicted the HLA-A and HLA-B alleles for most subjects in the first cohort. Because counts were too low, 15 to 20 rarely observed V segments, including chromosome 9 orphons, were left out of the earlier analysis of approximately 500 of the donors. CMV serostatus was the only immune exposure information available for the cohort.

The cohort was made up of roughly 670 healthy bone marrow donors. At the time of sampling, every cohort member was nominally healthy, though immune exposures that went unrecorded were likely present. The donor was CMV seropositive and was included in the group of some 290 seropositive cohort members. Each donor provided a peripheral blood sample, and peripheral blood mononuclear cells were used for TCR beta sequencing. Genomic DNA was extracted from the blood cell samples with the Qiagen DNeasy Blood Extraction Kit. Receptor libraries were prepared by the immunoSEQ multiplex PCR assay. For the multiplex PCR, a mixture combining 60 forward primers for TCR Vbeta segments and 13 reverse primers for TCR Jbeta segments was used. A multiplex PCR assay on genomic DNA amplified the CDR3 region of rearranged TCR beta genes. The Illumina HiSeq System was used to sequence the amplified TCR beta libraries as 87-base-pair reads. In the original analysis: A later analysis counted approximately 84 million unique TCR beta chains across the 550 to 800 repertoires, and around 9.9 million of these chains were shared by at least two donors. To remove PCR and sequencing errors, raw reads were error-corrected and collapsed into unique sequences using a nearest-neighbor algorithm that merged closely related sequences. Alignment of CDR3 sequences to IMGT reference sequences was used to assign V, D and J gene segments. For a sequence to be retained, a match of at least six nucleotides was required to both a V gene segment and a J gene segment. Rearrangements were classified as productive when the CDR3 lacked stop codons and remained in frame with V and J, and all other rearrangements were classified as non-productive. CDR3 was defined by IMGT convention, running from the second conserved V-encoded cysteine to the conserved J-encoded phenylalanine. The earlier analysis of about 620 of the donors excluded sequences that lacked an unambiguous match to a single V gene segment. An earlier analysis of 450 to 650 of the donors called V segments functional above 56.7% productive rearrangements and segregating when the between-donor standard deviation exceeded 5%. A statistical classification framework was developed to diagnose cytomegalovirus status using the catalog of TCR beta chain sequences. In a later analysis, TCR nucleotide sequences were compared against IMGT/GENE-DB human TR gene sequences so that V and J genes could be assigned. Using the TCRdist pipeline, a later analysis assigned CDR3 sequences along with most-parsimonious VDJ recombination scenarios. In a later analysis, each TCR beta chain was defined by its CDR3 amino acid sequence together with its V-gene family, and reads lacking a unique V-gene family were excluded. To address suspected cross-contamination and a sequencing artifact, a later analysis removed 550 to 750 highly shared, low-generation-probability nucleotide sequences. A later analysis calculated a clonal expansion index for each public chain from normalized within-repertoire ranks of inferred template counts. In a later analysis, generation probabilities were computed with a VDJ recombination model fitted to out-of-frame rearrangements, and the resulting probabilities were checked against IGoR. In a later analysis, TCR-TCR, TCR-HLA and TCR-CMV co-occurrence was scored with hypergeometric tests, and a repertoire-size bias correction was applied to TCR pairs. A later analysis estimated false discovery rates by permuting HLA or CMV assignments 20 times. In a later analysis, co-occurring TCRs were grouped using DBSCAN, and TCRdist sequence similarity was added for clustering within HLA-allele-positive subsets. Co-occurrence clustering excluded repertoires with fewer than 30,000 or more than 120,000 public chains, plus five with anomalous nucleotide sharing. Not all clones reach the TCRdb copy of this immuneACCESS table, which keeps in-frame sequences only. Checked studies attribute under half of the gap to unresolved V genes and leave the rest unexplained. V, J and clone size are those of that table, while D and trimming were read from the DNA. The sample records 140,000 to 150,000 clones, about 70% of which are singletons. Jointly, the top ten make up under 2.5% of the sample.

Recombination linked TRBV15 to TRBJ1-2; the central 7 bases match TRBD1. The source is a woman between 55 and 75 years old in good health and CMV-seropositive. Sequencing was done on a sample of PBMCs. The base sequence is TGTGCCAGGTCGACAGGGCATTCAACCTATGGCTACACCTTC. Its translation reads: CARSTGHSTYGYTF.